Below, 3 T cell receptor beta chains from the same sample are listed, as sequenced in a study of blood T cell repertoires in COVID-19. The protocol was immunoSEQ multiplex PCR, while the TCRdb copy is restricted to in-frame clones and leaves out a portion. The sample contains hundreds of thousands of clones, approximately 80% of which appear only once. Material: peripheral blood. The receptor source for this set is a woman of 80 years or more with COVID-19, enrolled during active disease.

The V gene is TRBV12-3 or TRBV12-4, the J gene TRBJ1-1; 8 nucleotides align to TRBD1. The V gene end was trimmed by 0 bases and the J gene end by 6 bases; junction bases not matched to a gene: 0. The CDR3 extends over 13 amino acids. CDR3: CASSLADRAEAFF. In DNA form, the CDR3 reads TGTGCCAGCAGTTTAGCGGACAGGGCTGAAGCTTTCTTT.

The rearrangement joins TRBV5-1 to TRBJ2-6; a weak D match, TRBD1 (5 bases). The CDR3 is made up of 15 amino acids. Germline CDR1 and CDR2: SGHRS and YFSETQ. Trimming took 4 bases from V and 2 from J, leaving 10 bases between them. The CDR3 DNA reads TGCGCCAGCAGCCCACAGGAGACTGGGGCCAACGTCCTGACTTTC. Residues: CASSPQETGANVLTF.

The V gene is TRBV2, the J gene TRBJ1-1; TRBD1 matches 9 bases. CDR1 SNHLY and CDR2 FYNNEI come from the germline V gene. The CDR3 runs to 15 residues. V lost 6 bases and J lost 6; bases outside the gene matches: 11. The CDR3 nucleotides read TGTGCCAGCAGATATGGGGGACAGGGTGAGTCTGAAGCTTTCTTT. It yields the protein CASRYGGQGESEAFF.